These 31 T cell receptor beta chains originate from one sample sequenced in a study of beta chain features in type 1 diabetes. Expressed TCRB transcripts were sequenced because the isolated RNA had all been reverse transcribed beforehand. Measured with immunoSEQ multiplex PCR; TCRdb has only the in-frame clones, and not every one. The sample carries about 140,000 clones, under 11% recorded once. Sequences were obtained from naive CD4+ T cells from blood. The receptors come from a man between 18 and 29 years old in good health.

This chain joins TRBV11-2 and TRBJ1-1; D uncertain. Trimming cost V 0 bases and J 6 bases, with 11 bases left between them. The CDR3 covers 14 residues. Per the germline V gene, CDR1 is SGHAT and CDR2 is FQNNGV. CDR3 in DNA: TGTGCCAGCAGCTTAGATCGGGTTTCCCCTGAAGCTTTCTTT. Translating it yields CASSLDRVSPEAFF.

This chain connects TRBV18 to TRBJ1-5, with a tentative D call TRBD1 (6 bases). V was pared by 1 base and J by 7 bases, with 11 bases between. CDR1 and CDR2 (germline): KGHSH, LQKENI. CDR3 length: 14 residues. For the CDR3, the DNA is TGTGCCAGCTCACCACTGGAACAGGGCCAGCCCCAGCATTTT. Encoded protein: CASSPLEQGQPQHF.

This clone was seen only a few times. This chain links TRBV9 with TRBJ2-3; D not resolved. V was clipped by 4 bases and J by 2 bases, with 5 bases between them. The CDR3 is made up of 12 amino acids. The germline gives CDR1 SGDLS, CDR2 YYNGEE. In nucleotides, the CDR3 is TGTGCCAGCAGCAAACTCACAGATACGCAGTATTTT. Protein: CASSKLTDTQYF.

This clone appeared many times. V is TRBV14 and J is TRBJ2-6; D unresolved. This CDR3 has 16 residues. Trimming pared 0 bases from V and 0 bases from J, leaving 6 bases between. Germline assignment: CDR1 SGHDN and CDR2 FVKESK. In DNA, the CDR3 is TGTGCCAGCAGCCAAGACTCCCTCTCTGGGGCCAACGTCCTGACTTTC. Its translation is CASSQDSLSGANVLTF.

The chain carries TRBV2 and TRBJ2-1; TRBD1 agrees at 7 bases. With 8 bases clipped from V and 4 bases from J, the junction kept 5 bases outside the gene matches. This CDR3 comprises 13 residues. The germline V gene encodes CDR1 SNHLY and CDR2 FYNNEI. CDR3 amino acids: CASRQQGYNEQFF. In nucleotides, the CDR3 is TGTGCCAGCCGCCAACAGGGGTACAATGAGCAGTTCTTC.

This clone was found a few times. V and J are TRBV5-4 and TRBJ2-5; perhaps TRBD2 as D (5 bases). This CDR3 is 15 amino acids long. V was trimmed by 4 bases and J by 5 bases, leaving 18 bases between them. Germline assignment: CDR1 SGHNT and CDR2 YYREEE (reference sequence). This CDR3 is CASSAHPSPGETQYF. The CDR3 DNA sequence: TGTGCCAGCAGCGCCCATCCGAGTCCGGGGGAGACCCAGTACTTC.

In this sample, this clone turned up a few times. The V and J genes are TRBV6-1 and TRBJ2-7; 7 bases are a match to TRBD1. With V trimmed by 5 bases and J by 6 bases, 13 bases remained unmatched. The CDR3 has 15 residues. The V gene's germline CDR1 is MNHNS and CDR2 SASEGT. The CDR3 nucleotides read TGTGCCAGCAGTTCCCTAAGGACAGGTCGTCTCGAGCAGTACTTC. Translation: CASSSLRTGRLEQYF.

This clone was seen more than once but under ten times. The rearrangement uses TRBV5-6 and TRBJ2-3; 13 nucleotides align to TRBD2. The CDR3 has 15 amino acids. V was pared by 4 bases and J by 8 bases, with 7 bases of the junction left unmatched. Germline V CDR1 and CDR2: SGHDT, YYEEEE. The CDR3 DNA reads as TGTGCCAGCAGCCCCGGACTAGCGGGGGCGAGTACGCAGTATTTT. Protein product: CASSPGLAGASTQYF.

The V and J genes are TRBV4-1 and TRBJ2-1, with D possibly TRBD2 on 7 matching bases. The CDR3 contains 18 residues. In germline, CDR1 is MGHRA, CDR2 YSYEKL. The V end lost 1 base, the J end lost 6 bases, and 22 bases lay between the germline ends. Here the CDR3 DNA reads TGCGCCAGCAGCCAAGGTACCGGGGCTAAAAGGGGGGGCAATGAGCAGTTCTTC. This encodes CASSQGTGAKRGGNEQFF.

The V gene is TRBV27, the J gene TRBJ2-2; 7 bases map to TRBD2. V was clipped by 2 bases and J by 0 bases; unmatched bases: 0. The CDR3 extends over 15 amino acids. Germline CDR1 is MNHEY and CDR2 is SMNVEV (reference sequence). The chain's CDR3 is CASSLRGANTGELFF. DNA of the CDR3: TGTGCCAGCAGTTTACGGGGGGCGAACACCGGGGAGCTGTTTTTT.

The chain is built from TRBV30 and TRBJ1-3; weak D call: TRBD1 (6 bases). This CDR3 has 14 amino acids. The germline V gene has CDR1 GTSNPN and CDR2 SVGIG (reference sequence). V dropped 3 bases and J dropped 7 bases, with 16 bases sitting between them. CDR3 residues: CAWSPGHGGNTIYF. The DNA of the CDR3 is TGTGCCTGGAGCCCGGGACACGGCGGGAACACCATATATTTT. The full variable domain, with the rest looked up from reference TRBV30 and TRBJ1-3, is SQTIHQWPATLVQPVGSPLSLECTVEGTSNPNLYWYRQAAGRGLQLLFYSVGIGQISSEVPQNLSASRPQDRQFILSSKKLLLSDSGFYLCAWSPGHGGNTIYFGEGSWLTVV.

The sample holds a few counts of this clone. V gene TRBV6-1 combines with J gene TRBJ1-5; D is ambiguous. Germline V gene sequence: CDR1 MNHNS, CDR2 SASEGT. The CDR3 has 12 amino acids. V was shortened by 3 bases and J by 11 bases, with 11 bases between the two germline ends. As DNA, the CDR3 is TGTGCCAGCAGTGACAGAGGGCAGTCCCAGCATTTT. This translates into CASSDRGQSQHF.

The CDR3 reads CASRRASSSRSGELFF. The DNA for the CDR3 is TGCGCCAGCAGACGAGCTAGTAGTTCCAGATCGGGGGAGCTGTTTTTT. V usage is TRBV5-1 and J usage is TRBJ2-2, with D unresolved. V was pared by 5 bases and J by 8 bases, with 22 bases between. Germline V lookup: CDR1 SGHRS, CDR2 YFSETQ. The CDR3 has 16 residues.

This clone was detected ten times or more. The gene calls are TRBV9 and TRBJ2-3; D is ambiguous. There are 13 residues in the CDR3. The ends were cut back, 6 bases at V and 0 bases at J, with 8 bases in the middle. CDR1 SGDLS and CDR2 YYNGEE come from the germline V gene. CDR3: CASTASSTDTQYF. The DNA of the CDR3 is TGTGCCAGCACTGCGTCTAGCACAGATACGCAGTATTTT.

This clone has a handful of counts. The chain combines TRBV5-1 with TRBJ2-7, with 7 positions matching TRBD2. Germline loops: CDR1 SGHRS, CDR2 YFSETQ. The length of the CDR3 is 14 residues. The ends lost 2 bases at V and 0 bases at J; junction bases unmatched: 2. CDR3 region: CASSLGGSSYEQYF. The DNA of the CDR3 is TGCGCCAGCAGCTTAGGCGGGAGCTCCTACGAGCAGTACTTC.

In DNA, the CDR3 is TGTGCCAGCAGCCCCCGGAGGGGTTGGATGAACACCGGGGAGCTGTTTTTT. Encoded protein: CASSPRRGWMNTGELFF. The J gene is TRBJ2-2, the V gene TRBV13; D might be TRBD2 (6 bases). This CDR3 has 17 residues. Trimming removed 5 bases from V and 1 base from J, with 17 bases in between. Germline V lookup: CDR1 PRHDT, CDR2 FYEKMQ (reference sequence). Filled out from reference TRBV13 and TRBJ2-2, the complete variable domain reads AAGVIQSPRHLIKEKRETATLKCYPIPRHDTVYWYQQGPGQDPQFLISFYEKMQSDKGSIPDRFSAQQFSDYHSELNMSSLELGDSALYFCASSPRRGWMNTGELFFGEGSRLTVL.

The chain joins TRBV4-3 to TRBJ2-1; TRBD2 is a possible D gene (6 bases). CDR1 and CDR2 from the germline V gene are LGHNA and YSLEER. Trimming took 0 bases from V and 10 from J, leaving 16 bases between them. This CDR3 region has 15 residues. CDR3 in DNA: TGCGCCAGCAGCCAAGAAGGGTCCAGGCGGGACGAGCAGTTCTTC. Translated, it gives CASSQEGSRRDEQFF.

This clone was seen a few times. The chain carries TRBV5-1 and TRBJ1-3; 11 bases map to TRBD1. V lost 3 bases and J lost 3; bases outside the gene matches: 5. The CDR3 totals 16 residues. Per the germline V gene, CDR1 is SGHRS and CDR2 is YFSETQ. CDR3 residues: CASSSGQGADGNTIYF. CDR3 nucleotide sequence: TGCGCCAGCAGCTCCGGACAGGGGGCAGATGGAAACACCATATATTTT.

This clone showed up just a few times. The chain carries TRBV5-1 and TRBJ2-7; D is possibly TRBD1 (6 bases). Germline V gene data show CDR1 as SGHRS and CDR2 as YFSETQ. V shed 3 bases and J shed 5 bases, with 15 bases lying between them. The CDR3 consists of 14 residues. CDR3 DNA sequence: TGCGCCAGCAGCTCGCAGGGGTACATCGACGAGCAGTACTTC. This sequence encodes CASSSQGYIDEQYF.

A few counts support this clone. Here the CDR3 DNA reads TGTGCCAGCGGATATACAGGGGGAAGCTATGGCTACACCTTC. This codes for CASGYTGGSYGYTF. V gene TRBV11-2 combines with J gene TRBJ1-2; 8 bases are shared with TRBD1. Per the germline V gene, CDR1 is SGHAT and CDR2 is FQNNGV. After removal of 8 bases from V and 4 bases from J, the junction contained 9 bases not matched to a gene. The CDR3 is 14 amino acids. Together with reference TRBV11-2 and TRBJ1-2, the CDR3 gives the full variable domain: EAGVAQSPRYKIIEKRQSVAFWCNPISGHATLYWYQQILGQGPKLLIQFQNNGVVDDSQLPKDRFSAERLKGVDSTLKIQPAKLEDSAVYLCASGYTGGSYGYTFGSGTRLTVV.

The rearrangement links TRBV4-1 to TRBJ2-1; D perhaps matches TRBD1 (6 bases). Germline V gene data show CDR1 as MGHRA and CDR2 as YSYEKL. The CDR3 is 15 residues long. V lost 1 base and J 0 bases, leaving 7 bases between the germline ends. The CDR3 coding sequence is TGCGCCAGCAGCCAAGGACAGGTCTCCTACAATGAGCAGTTCTTC. Its protein is CASSQGQVSYNEQFF.

This clone was counted only a few times. V gene TRBV6-5 combines with J gene TRBJ1-2, with D unclear. CDR1 MNHEY and CDR2 SVGAGI come from the germline V gene. Deletions cut 10 bases from V and 2 bases from J, with 14 bases between. The CDR3 totals 13 residues. As DNA, the CDR3 is TGTGCCACCGGGAATCCTTTAAACTATGGCTACACCTTC. Its translation is CATGNPLNYGYTF.

Concerning this clone: A junction end diverges from the germline sequence, so it may reflect a read error. The chain links TRBV13 to TRBJ1-2, with D possibly TRBD1 on 6 matching bases. Per germline, CDR1 PRHDT and CDR2 FYEKMQ (reference sequence). The CDR3 extends over 17 amino acids. The CDR3 DNA sequence: TGTGCCAGCAGCCTAGGCGGTGGGGGCTGGGTGGACTATGGCTACACCTTC. Encoded protein: CASSLGGGGWVDYGYTF.

In its sample, this clone was seen a few times. The rearrangement links TRBV19 to TRBJ2-7; D is possibly TRBD2 (5 bases). This CDR3 comprises 14 residues. With 5 bases removed from V and 0 bases from J, the gap between germline ends came to 11 bases. CDR1 is LNHDA, CDR2 SQIVND, per germline (reference sequence). The CDR3 DNA follows: TGTGCCAGTAGTCCGAGGGTAGTCTCCTACGAGCAGTACTTC. It encodes CASSPRVVSYEQYF.

The chain employs TRBV27 and TRBJ1-6; 8 positions match TRBD1. In germline, CDR1 is MNHEY, CDR2 SMNVEV (reference sequence). The CDR3 contains 16 residues. With 6 bases clipped from V and 10 bases from J, the junction kept 14 bases outside the gene matches. The CDR3 sequence is CASREPPTGVFSPLHF. CDR3 DNA: TGTGCCAGCAGGGAACCACCGACAGGGGTTTTCTCACCCCTCCACTTT.

The V call is TRBV9, the J call TRBJ2-5, with 10 bases identical to TRBD2. Trimming cost V 3 bases and J 5 bases; bases outside gene matches: 7. There are 15 residues in the CDR3. CDR1 SGDLS and CDR2 YYNGEE come from the germline V gene. Here the CDR3 DNA reads TGTGCCAGCAGCGCTAGCGGGGGCACCGGGGAGACCCAGTACTTC. It is translated as CASSASGGTGETQYF.

This clone was found a few times. The chain uses TRBV11-3 and TRBJ2-1; 7 bases agree with TRBD1. The J segment lost 4 bases and the V segment lost 0 bases, leaving 3 bases of the junction unmatched. The CDR3 spans 15 residues. In germline, CDR1 is SGHNT, CDR2 YENEEA. In DNA form, the CDR3 reads TGTGCCAGCAGCTTAGATAACAGGGGATACAATGAGCAGTTCTTC. Amino acids: CASSLDNRGYNEQFF.

The table lists this clone with a few counts. The genes are TRBV4-2 and TRBJ2-6, with 8 bases fitting TRBD1. The CDR3 is made up of 21 amino acids. Per germline, CDR1 LGHNA and CDR2 YNFKEQ. V dropped 4 bases and J dropped 3; count of bases not matched to a gene: 20. The CDR3 protein is CASSPQVRRGAGGFGANVLTF. The DNA of the CDR3 is TGTGCCAGCAGCCCTCAAGTTAGGAGGGGGGCAGGGGGCTTTGGGGCCAACGTCCTGACTTTC.

The sample holds a few counts of this clone. V gene TRBV28 combines with J gene TRBJ2-5; 10 positions agree with TRBD1. The DNA end favors TRBJ2-7, so the J call may be wrong. The CDR3 has 14 residues. Germline assignment: CDR1 MDHEN and CDR2 SYDVKM. CDR3 bases: TGTGCCAGCAGTTTCGACAGGGGGCTCTACGAGCAGTACTTC. Its protein is CASSFDRGLYEQYF.

This clone was counted a few times. The chain combines TRBV7-9 with TRBJ1-1; no clear D gene. Trimming took 3 bases from V and 9 from J, leaving 17 bases between them. Germline loops: CDR1 SEHNR, CDR2 FQNEAQ (reference sequence). The CDR3 has 14 residues. The CDR3 DNA sequence: TGTGCCAGCAGCTTCGTCGGGCGGGAAGGGAAAGCTTTCTTT. This codes for CASSFVGREGKAFF.

V gene TRBV2 combines with J gene TRBJ2-5, with D possibly TRBD2 on 6 matching bases. The V end was cut by 7 bases, the J end by 4 bases, with 10 bases between. CDR1 and CDR2 (germline): SNHLY, FYNNEI. CDR3 length: 12 residues. The CDR3 DNA sequence: TGTGCCAGCAACGGAGGGAGAGAGACCCAGTACTTC. Its protein product is CASNGGRETQYF.